This T cell receptor beta chain stems from a study of blood T cell repertoires in COVID-19. Study in general: From the United States, Italy and Spain came samples of acute and convalescent COVID-19. PBMCs, B-cell-depleted T cells, or T cells were the source of the cDNA or gDNA that made up the material.

The germline CDR1 and CDR2 sequences are SGHNT and YYREEE (reference sequence). The length of the CDR3 is 16 residues. Trimming took off 5 bases at V and 4 bases at J, with 20 bases between the two ends. In its sample, this clone was seen once. Original analysis: Amplifying reference gene primers gave estimates of nucleated cell counts. Data came from immunoSEQ multiplex PCR; TCRdb stores just in-frame clones and leaves some out. That table furnishes V, J and clone size, whereas the DNA furnished D and trimming. This sample has some 330,000 clones, with around 87% found just once. This chain uses TRBV5-4 with TRBJ2-3, with a weak D call TRBD2 (5 bases). The specimen sequenced was PBMCs or T cells enriched from blood (not recorded which). This sequence originates from a man in his forties in a cohort exposed to, infected with or recovered from COVID-19 (not recorded which). CDR3 region: CASRPGRRADADTQYF. For the CDR3, the DNA is TGTGCCAGCAGACCAGGAAGGCGGGCGGACGCAGATACGCAGTATTTT.